This T cell receptor (beta chain) was found in a study of T cells in Graves' hyperthyroidism and ophthalmopathy. Germline-derived CDR1 and CDR2 are KGHSH and LQKENI. V gave up 4 bases and J gave up 4 bases, with 13 bases separating them. This CDR3 region has 15 residues. RNA transcripts served as the template for amplifying TCR beta CDR3 regions. A set of HTBI primers served as the primers for a first-round RT-PCR of the TCR CDR3. TCRdb called the multiplex PCR reads again in MiXCR, with one record for every CDR3 protein. The sample contains about 640,000 distinct CDR3 sequences, less than 25% of which appear only once.

The origin of this receptor is a man under 40 with Graves' ophthalmopathy. The sample comprised blood. V is TRBV18 and J is TRBJ1-4; D gene unclear. CDR3 nucleotides: TGTGCCAGCTCACTAAGCCACGGCAGTAATGAAAAACTGTTTTTT. Its translation: CASSLSHGSNEKLFF. Full variable domain (remainder filled in from reference TRBV18 and TRBJ1-4): NAGVMQNPRHLVRRRGQEARLRCSPMKGHSHVYWYRQLPEEGLKFMVYLQKENIIDESGMPKERFSAEFPKEGPSILRIQQVVRGDSAAYFCASSLSHGSNEKLFFGSGTQLSVL.